A selection of T cell receptor beta chains follows, all from one sample in a study of blood T cells in healthy people across ages. TCRdb reprocessed the 5' RACE reads with MiXCR, giving one entry per CDR3 protein. The sample lists under 1,000,000 distinct CDR3 sequences, more than 35% occurring once. The sample consisted of blood. All receptors come from an older man in good health. CDR3s include the opening cysteine and the closing phenylalanine or tryptophan. Rows may omit the clone size; those that give it use once, few, many or a size class.

clone_size,v_call,j_call,cdr3_aa
few,TRBV6-5,.,CASSPRQGRYEQYF
.,TRBV27,TRBJ1-2,CASSLRAGGGYTF
.,TRBV29-1,TRBJ2-7,CSVRGPRGSSYEQYF
few,TRBV4-3,TRBJ1-1,CASSQDSSSTEAFF
few,TRBV5-1,TRBJ2-3,CASSLAASDTQYF
few,TRBV6-2/TRBV6-3,TRBJ1-1,CASSYSGGEGTEAFF
.,TRBV29-1,TRBJ2-2,CSVGSRLNTGELFF
.,TRBV29-1,TRBJ2-7,CSVDGLLNEQYF
.,TRBV28,TRBJ2-7,CATFRQGIHEQYF
.,TRBV28,TRBJ2-1,CASSTTGQRQFF
.,TRBV7-2,TRBJ1-2,CASSLVSRQGPLTNYGYTF
.,TRBV4-1,TRBJ1-1,CASSQEVGFNTEAFF
few,TRBV10-3,TRBJ2-5,CAISESLGQETQYF
many,TRBV7-8,TRBJ2-1,CASSSTSGAYNEQFF
many,TRBV12-3/TRBV12-4,TRBJ2-1,CASARRNNEQFF
many,TRBV25-1,TRBJ2-5,CASTPPGTSYNEQYF
few,TRBV6-1,TRBJ1-6,CASSEAIQGAFNSPLHF
few,TRBV10-3,TRBJ1-4,CASRDRSETTNEKLFF
.,TRBV29-1,TRBJ2-1,CGVERGTSGRDFVNEQFF
few,TRBV5-1,TRBJ2-1,CASSLALGLGNEQFF
few,TRBV12-3/TRBV12-4,TRBJ1-3,CASSLNSGNTIYF
.,TRBV10-3,TRBJ2-3,CAISSGGDTQYF
.,TRBV6-5,TRBJ1-1,CASSRDNMNTEAFF
few,TRBV5-1,TRBJ2-2,CASSLITSGNTGELFF
.,TRBV5-1,TRBJ2-3,CASSGMDRTDTQYF
.,TRBV6-5,TRBJ2-3,CASSLLTGRGDTQYF
.,TRBV5-1,TRBJ2-2,CASAQEAGELFF
.,TRBV10-3,TRBJ2-6,CAISESGGNNVLTF
.,TRBV4-3,TRBJ1-6,CASSPQGARNSPLHF
.,TRBV10-3,TRBJ2-1,CAIRDGAGAGNNEQFF
.,TRBV4-2,TRBJ2-5,CASSQEAGSQETQYF
few,TRBV5-1,TRBJ2-5,CASRWTGPEETQYF
.,TRBV7-2,TRBJ1-2,CASSLGGHGVNYGYTF
.,TRBV6-6,TRBJ1-2,CASSDNRTPGQLGYTF
.,TRBV25-1,TRBJ2-7,CASSATGQGRAEQYF
few,TRBV27,.,CASRPLSGGPYEQYF
few,TRBV9,TRBJ1-6,CASNTEGARNSPLHF
.,TRBV12-5,TRBJ2-2,CASGLSGGTTGELFF
.,TRBV27,TRBJ1-5,CASSFGRGQGYNQPQHF
few,TRBV29-1,TRBJ1-1,CSVTGPYTEAFF
.,TRBV28,TRBJ2-2,CASRDRGPNTGELFF
.,TRBV7-2,TRBJ1-5,CASSLVLGTGDSNQPQHF
once,TRBV7-2,TRBJ2-7,CASSPVSGSIYEQYF